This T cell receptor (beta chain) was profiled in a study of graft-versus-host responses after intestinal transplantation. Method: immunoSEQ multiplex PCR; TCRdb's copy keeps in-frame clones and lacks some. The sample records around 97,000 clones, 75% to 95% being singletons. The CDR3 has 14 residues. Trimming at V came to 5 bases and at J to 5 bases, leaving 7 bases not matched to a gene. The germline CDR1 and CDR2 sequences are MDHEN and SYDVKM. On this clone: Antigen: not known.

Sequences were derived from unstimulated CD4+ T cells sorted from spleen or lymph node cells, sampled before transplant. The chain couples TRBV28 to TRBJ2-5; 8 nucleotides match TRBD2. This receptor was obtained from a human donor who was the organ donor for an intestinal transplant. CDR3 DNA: TGTGCCAGCAGTATCCCGGGACTAGGGGAGACCCAGTACTTC. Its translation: CASSIPGLGETQYF.